This is a list of T cell receptor beta chains from one sample in a study of cytomegalovirus exposure and HLA in healthy donors. This table comes from immunoSEQ multiplex PCR, and its TCRdb copy is limited to in-frame clones, with some not included. The sample has 70,000 to 95,000 clones; about 84% are singletons. The sample taken for sequencing was PBMCs. These receptors were collected from a man younger than 35 in good health and CMV-seronegative. Each CDR3 is given with its conserved first and last residue. The D gene is left open where the match is weak. Rows give clone size only sometimes, using once, few, many, or a class for an expanded clone.

-,TRBJ1-2,TRBV6-5,few,TGTGCCAGCAGACCTCATCAGGCTCCTAACTATGGCTACACCTTC,CASRPHQAPNYGYTF
-,TRBJ2-7,TRBV7-2,-,TGTGCCAGCAGCGCCCAGAAGTACGAGCAGTACTTC,CASSAQKYEQYF
TRBD2,TRBJ2-2,TRBV5-1,once,TGCGCCAGCAGCTTATCCCGAGCGGGGGCTCCCTTAATGAACACCGGGGAGCTGTTTTTT,CASSLSRAGAPLMNTGELFF
TRBD2,TRBJ2-1,TRBV6-4,-,TGTGCCAGCAGCCCCGGGACTAGCGGGGACAATGAGCAGTTCTTC,CASSPGTSGDNEQFF
-,TRBJ1-4,TRBV18,-,TGTGCCAGCTCACCAAACGGGTCTAATGAAAAACTGTTTTTT,CASSPNGSNEKLFF
-,TRBJ1-1,TRBV6-5,-,TGTGCCAGCAGTTACCATTCGCGGGGGCGTAACACTGAAGCTTTCTTT,CASSYHSRGRNTEAFF
TRBD1,TRBJ1-1,TRBV29-1,-,TGCAGCGTTGATAGCAGGGGGCCTAATAGGACTGAAGCCTTT,CSVDSRGPNRTEAF
-,TRBJ1-1,TRBV27,-,TGTGCCAGCAGTTTACTTGGGGCGATCGGCACTGAAGCTTTCTTT,CASSLLGAIGTEAFF
TRBD1,TRBJ1-5,TRBV5-1,-,TGCGCCAGCAGCTCTGGGGGACAGATTAGCAATCAGCCCCAGCATTTT,CASSSGGQISNQPQHF
TRBD1,TRBJ1-2,TRBV18,once,TGTGCCAGCTCAACCGGGACAGGGGGCTTGGGCTATGGCTACACCTTC,CASSTGTGGLGYGYTF
TRBD1,TRBJ1-2,TRBV19,once,TGTGCCAGTAGTCCCCGTACGACAGGGACGGCGGGCTACACCTTC,CASSPRTTGTAGYTF
TRBD1,TRBJ2-3,TRBV6-1,few,TGTGCCAGCAGTGAGGGGACAGGACACACAGATACGCAGTATTTT,CASSEGTGHTDTQYF
TRBD2,TRBJ2-7,TRBV7-9,-,TGTGCCAGCAGCTTAGTTGGCCGGGGGGGGAGGTCTTACGAGCAGTACTTC,CASSLVGRGGRSYEQYF
-,TRBJ1-2,TRBV27,-,TGTGCCAGCAGTCAGGGGTCTGGGGGTGGCTACACCTTC,CASSQGSGGGYTF
-,TRBJ2-2,TRBV10-3,-,TGTGCCATCAGTGAGCTAGGAGCAGAGACCGGGGAGCTGTTTTTT,CAISELGAETGELFF
TRBD1,TRBJ1-5,TRBV6-5,-,TGTGCCAGCAGAGAGGACAGGGATCAGCCCCAGCATTTT,CASREDRDQPQHF
-,TRBJ2-7,TRBV27,-,TGTGCCAGCAGCCAGACAGGAGATGACTACGAGCAGTACTTC,CASSQTGDDYEQYF
-,TRBJ2-7,TRBV6-5,-,TGTGCCAGCAGTTACTTGGCAGGATACGAGCAGTACTTC,CASSYLAGYEQYF
-,TRBJ2-1,TRBV7-6,-,TGTGCCAGCAGCTTTGCCGGTTTGGAGCAGTTCTTC,CASSFAGLEQFF
TRBD2,TRBJ2-2,TRBV5-1,once,TGCGCCAGCAGCTTTTTAGGGACTACGAACACCGGGGAGCTGTTTTTT,CASSFLGTTNTGELFF
-,TRBJ2-1,TRBV6-1,-,TGTGCCAGCAGCCTCCCGGGGGGCTATGAGCAGTTCTTC,CASSLPGGYEQFF
TRBD1,TRBJ1-2,TRBV30,-,TGTGCCTGGAAAGGACCGGGACAGGAATACTATGGCTACACCTTC,CAWKGPGQEYYGYTF
-,TRBJ1-1,TRBV14,-,TGTGCCAGCAGCCAAGGTGGAGTATCGAACACTGAAGCTTTCTTT,CASSQGGVSNTEAFF
-,TRBJ2-5,TRBV18,-,TGTGCCAGCTCACCGGGGAGTACGGTACAAGAGACCCAGTACTTC,CASSPGSTVQETQYF
-,TRBJ2-7,TRBV7-5,few,TGTGCCAGAAGCCCCAGGGGGGCCTCGCCGGGTGGGTGGGACGGGACAGGCTGCTACGAGCAGTACTTC,CARSPRGASPGGWDGTGCYEQYF
-,TRBJ1-6,TRBV19,-,TGTGCCAGTAGTATCCATTCTGCCGCGGGCTATAATTCACCCCTCCACTTT,CASSIHSAAGYNSPLHF
-,TRBJ1-5,TRBV7-9,-,TGTGCCAGCAGCTTAGGGGAGGGCGGCGGCAATCAGCCCCAGCATTTT,CASSLGEGGGNQPQHF
TRBD1,TRBJ2-7,TRBV6-4,-,TGTGCCAGCAGTCGGCCGGGACAGACCTACGAGCAGTACTTC,CASSRPGQTYEQYF
TRBD1,TRBJ2-7,TRBV11-2,-,TGTGCCAGCAGCGGAGCCCCCAGGGACCGGGACAGGGTCTACGAGCAGTACTTC,CASSGAPRDRDRVYEQYF
TRBD1,TRBJ1-3,TRBV6-1,-,TGTGCCAGCAGTTGGACAGGGGAGGACACCATATATTTT,CASSWTGEDTIYF
-,TRBJ1-6,TRBV13,-,TGTGCCAGCAGCTTAGGGCAGGGAGGTTCACCCCTCCACTTT,CASSLGQGGSPLHF